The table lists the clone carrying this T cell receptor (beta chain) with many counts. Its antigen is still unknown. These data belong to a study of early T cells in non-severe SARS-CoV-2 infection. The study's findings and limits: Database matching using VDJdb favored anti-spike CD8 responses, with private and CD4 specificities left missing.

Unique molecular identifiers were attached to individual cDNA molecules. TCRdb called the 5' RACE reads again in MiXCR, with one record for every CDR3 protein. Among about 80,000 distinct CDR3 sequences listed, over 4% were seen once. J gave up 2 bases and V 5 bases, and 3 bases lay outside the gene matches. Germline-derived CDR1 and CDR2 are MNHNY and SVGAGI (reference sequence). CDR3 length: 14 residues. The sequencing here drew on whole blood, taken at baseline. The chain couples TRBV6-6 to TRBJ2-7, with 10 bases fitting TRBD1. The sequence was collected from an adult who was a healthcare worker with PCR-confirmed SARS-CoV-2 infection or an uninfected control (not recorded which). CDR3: CASSATGGAYEQYF. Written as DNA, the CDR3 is TGTGCCAGCAGTGCGACAGGGGGCGCCTACGAGCAGTACTTC.